These 5 T cell receptor beta chains came from one sample sequenced in a study of chronic HIV infection and antiretroviral therapy. Via MiXCR, TCRdb re-called the 5' RACE reads, giving one row per CDR3 protein. The sample holds tens of thousands of distinct CDR3 sequences, under 9.5% seen once. The sequencing input was peripheral blood. All receptors derive from an adult who had HIV and had not received antiretroviral therapy, or was an uninfected healthy control (not recorded which).

The chain is built from TRBV29-1 and TRBJ1-1, with D possibly matching TRBD1 (5 bases). Trimming shortened V by 8 bases and J by 7 bases, and 20 bases separated the two germline ends. This CDR3 contains 13 residues. CDR1 and CDR2 from the germline V gene are SQVTM and ANQGSEA. CDR3 residues: CSSVLPGRIEAFF. The CDR3 DNA is TGCAGCAGCGTTCTCCCAGGGAGGATTGAAGCTTTCTTT.

The chain employs TRBV4-3 and TRBJ1-4; D gene ambiguous. The length of the CDR3 is 14 residues. With 4 bases removed from V and 8 bases from J, the gap between germline ends came to 14 bases. Germline CDR1 and CDR2: LGHNA and YSLEER. CDR3 sequence (DNA): TGCGCCAGCAGCCGCACGTCCACCCGGGAAAAACTGTTTTTT. Encoded protein: CASSRTSTREKLFF.

This clonotype was seen a handful of times. The J gene is TRBJ1-5, the V gene TRBV4-1; D ambiguous. Germline V gives CDR1 MGHRA, CDR2 YSYEKL. Trimming left V 3 bases short and J 3 bases short, with 3 bases between. The CDR3 loop spans 12 amino acids. This chain's CDR3 is CASSHPNQPQHF. The CDR3 DNA follows: TGCGCCAGCAGCCACCCCAATCAGCCCCAGCATTTT.

CDR3 sequence reads: CASSVRQGKEKLFF. The CDR3 DNA reads as TGTGCCAGCAGCGTACGCCAAGGAAAAGAAAAACTGTTTTTT. This chain links TRBV3-1 with TRBJ1-4; no definite D call. The CDR3 has 14 amino acids. Germline CDR1 and CDR2: LGHDT and YNNKEL (reference sequence). Deletions cut 5 bases from V and 8 bases from J, with 15 bases between.

This clonotype was seen repeatedly, ten times or more. The chain couples TRBV12-5 to TRBJ2-7, with D unresolved. The V and J ends lost 7 bases and 1 base respectively, with 5 bases between them. The CDR3 sequence is 11 residues long. Germline V gene sequence: CDR1 LGHNT, CDR2 FRNRAP. The DNA for the CDR3 is TGTGCTAGTGCCGCTTCCTACGAGCAGTACTTC. Protein sequence: CASAASYEQYF.